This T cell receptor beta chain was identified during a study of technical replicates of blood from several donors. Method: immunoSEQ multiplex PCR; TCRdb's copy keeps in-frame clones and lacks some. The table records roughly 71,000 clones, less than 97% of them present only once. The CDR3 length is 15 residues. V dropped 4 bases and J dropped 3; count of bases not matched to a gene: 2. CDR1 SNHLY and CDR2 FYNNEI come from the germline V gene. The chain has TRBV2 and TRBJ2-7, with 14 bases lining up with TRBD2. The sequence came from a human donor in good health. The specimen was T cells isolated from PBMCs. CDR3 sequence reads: CASSATSGGDYEQYF. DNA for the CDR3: TGTGCCAGCAGTGCGACTAGCGGGGGGGACTACGAGCAGTACTTC.